This TCR beta chain emerged from a study of technical replicates of blood from several donors. This table comes from immunoSEQ multiplex PCR, and its TCRdb copy is limited to in-frame clones, with some not included. The sample lists 75,000 to 90,000 clones, roughly 92% occurring once. V was clipped by 3 bases and J by 7 bases; unmatched bases: 10. Germline CDR1 SGDLS, CDR2 YYNGEE. This CDR3 has 16 residues. Material for sequencing was T cells isolated from PBMCs. This clonotype originated in a human donor in good health. The rearrangement uses TRBV9 and TRBJ2-1; 10 bases agree with TRBD2. The CDR3 loop reads CASSGPASGGLNEQFF. DNA of the CDR3: TGTGCCAGCAGCGGCCCCGCTAGCGGGGGACTGAATGAGCAGTTCTTC.